Presented here are 8 T cell receptor beta chains from one specimen sequenced in a study of control samples from healthy donors and cancer patients. Only in-frame clones appear in the TCRdb table, and some are missing; sequencing was by immunoSEQ multiplex PCR. Of about 51,000 clones listed, around 90% are singletons. Material for sequencing was PBMCs. The receptors originated from a man aged 40-50 years with colorectal cancer.

The chain carries TRBV30 and TRBJ1-2, with unresolved D. Between the trimmed V and J ends, which lost 0 bases and 3 bases, there was a span of 8 bases. Germline CDR1 is GTSNPN and CDR2 is SVGIG (reference sequence). The CDR3 sequence is 13 residues long. The CDR3 nucleotides are TGTGCCTGGAGTGTCGTGGACGACTATGGCTACACCTTC. This encodes CAWSVVDDYGYTF.

The chain uses TRBV29-1 and TRBJ2-2; the match to TRBD2 covers 7 bases. There are 15 residues in the CDR3. Germline-derived CDR1 and CDR2 are SQVTM and ANQGSEA. Trimming removed 4 bases from V and 1 base from J; junction bases left unmatched: 6. The DNA for the CDR3 is TGCAGCGTTGTTGGACTAGGGCTGAACACCGGGGAGCTGTTTTTT. It translates to CSVVGLGLNTGELFF.

The chain has TRBV25-1 and TRBJ2-1; D is uncertain. CDR1 and CDR2 from the germline V gene are MGHDK and SYGVNS. The CDR3 contains 15 residues. The germline V and J ends were trimmed by 7 bases and 0 bases, with 13 bases remaining between them. CDR3 bases: TGTGCCAGCACCCCCCCGGGTAGCTCCTACAATGAGCAGTTCTTC. Encoded protein: CASTPPGSSYNEQFF.

The chain has TRBV29-1 and TRBJ1-3; no reliable D call. The CDR3 totals 11 residues. The germline gives CDR1 SQVTM, CDR2 ANQGSEA. V was trimmed by 7 bases and J by 3 bases, leaving 7 bases between them. DNA of the CDR3: TGCAGCGGGCAGTATGGAAACACCATATATTTT. This sequence encodes CSGQYGNTIYF.

The chain recombines TRBV24-1 with TRBJ1-2, with D hard to call. V was pared by 4 bases and J by 4 bases, with 3 bases between. Germline lookup yields CDR1 KGHDR and CDR2 SFDVKD. This CDR3 has 11 amino acids. The CDR3 protein is CATSDLYGYTF. CDR3 DNA: TGTGCCACCAGTGACCTCTATGGCTACACCTTC.

The V call is TRBV18, the J call TRBJ1-5; the D gene is possibly TRBD1 (5 bases). CDR3 size: 14 residues. Trimming cost V 3 bases and J 5 bases, with 11 bases left between them. From germline, CDR1 is KGHSH and CDR2 LQKENI. For the CDR3, the DNA is TGTGCCAGCTCACCGGGCGGGGACGATCAGCCCCAGCATTTT. It codes for CASSPGGDDQPQHF.

The chain is built from TRBV5-1 and TRBJ1-1, with D possibly being TRBD1 (6 bases). V was clipped by 3 bases and J by 5 bases, with 20 bases between them. Germline V gene lookup returns CDR1 SGHRS and CDR2 YFSETQ. The CDR3 sequence is 16 residues long. DNA for the CDR3: TGCGCCAGCAGCTCCGTCAGGACAGAGGGGAGGACTGAAGCTTTCTTT. It encodes CASSSVRTEGRTEAFF.

The chain combines TRBV5-4 with TRBJ2-5; D gene ambiguous. V gave up 4 bases and J gave up 5 bases, with 18 bases separating them. The germline V gene encodes CDR1 SGHNT and CDR2 YYREEE (reference sequence). The CDR3 covers 15 residues. CDR3: CASSSPVAPLETQYF. In DNA form, the CDR3 reads TGTGCCAGCAGCAGCCCAGTCGCCCCATTGGAGACCCAGTACTTC.